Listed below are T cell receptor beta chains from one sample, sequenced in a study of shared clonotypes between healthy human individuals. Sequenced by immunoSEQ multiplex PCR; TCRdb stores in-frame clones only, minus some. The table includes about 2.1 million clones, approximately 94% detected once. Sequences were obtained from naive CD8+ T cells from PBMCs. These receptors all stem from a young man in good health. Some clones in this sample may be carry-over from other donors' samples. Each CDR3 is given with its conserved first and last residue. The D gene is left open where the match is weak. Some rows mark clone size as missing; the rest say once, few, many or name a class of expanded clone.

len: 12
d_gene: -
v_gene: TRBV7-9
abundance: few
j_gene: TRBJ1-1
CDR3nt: TGTGCCAGCAACCAGGGACACACTGAAGCTTTCTTT
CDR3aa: CASNQGHTEAFF

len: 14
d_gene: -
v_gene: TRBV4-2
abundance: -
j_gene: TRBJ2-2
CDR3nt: TGTGCCAGCAGCCAGCTGACGGAGTCCGGGGAGCTGTTTTTT
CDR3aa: CASSQLTESGELFF

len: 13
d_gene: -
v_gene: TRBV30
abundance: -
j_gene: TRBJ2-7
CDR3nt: TGTGCCTGGAATAGTGGGCGAACCTACGAGCAGTACTTC
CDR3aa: CAWNSGRTYEQYF

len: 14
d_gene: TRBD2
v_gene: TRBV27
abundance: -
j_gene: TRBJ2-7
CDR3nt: TGTGCCAGCAGTTCCCCCTTGGGACTAGCCGAGCAGTACTTC
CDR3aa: CASSSPLGLAEQYF

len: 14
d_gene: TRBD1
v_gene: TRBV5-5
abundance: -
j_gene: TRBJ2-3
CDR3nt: TGTGCCAGCAGCAGGACAGGGTTCACAGATACGCAGTATTTT
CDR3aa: CASSRTGFTDTQYF

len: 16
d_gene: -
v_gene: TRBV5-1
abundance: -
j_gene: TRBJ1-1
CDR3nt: TGCGCCAGCAGCTTGGGACCGGTGAAAATGGGCACTGAAGCTTTCTTT
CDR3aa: CASSLGPVKMGTEAFF

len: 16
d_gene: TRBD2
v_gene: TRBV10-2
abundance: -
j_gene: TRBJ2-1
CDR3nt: TGCGCCAGCAGTGATCCGGGACTAGCGGGAAACAATGAGCAGTTCTTC
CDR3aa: CASSDPGLAGNNEQFF

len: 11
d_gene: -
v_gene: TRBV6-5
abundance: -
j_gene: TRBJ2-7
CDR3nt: TGTGCCAGCAGTCCAGGCGACGAGCAGTACTTC
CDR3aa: CASSPGDEQYF

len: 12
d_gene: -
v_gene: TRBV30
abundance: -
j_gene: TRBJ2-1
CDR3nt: TGTGCCTGGAAGGGGGTTTTTAATGAGCAGTTCTTC
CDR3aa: CAWKGVFNEQFF

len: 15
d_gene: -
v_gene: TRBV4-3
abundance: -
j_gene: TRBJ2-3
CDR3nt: TGCGCCAGCAGCCAAGATGGTGTCCGCCCAGATACGCAGTATTTT
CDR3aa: CASSQDGVRPDTQYF

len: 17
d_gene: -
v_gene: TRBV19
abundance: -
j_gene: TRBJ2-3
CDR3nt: TGTGCCAGGGGAAGTTACAGGGCCCCAAACAAGTTGGATACGCAGTATTTT
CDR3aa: CARGSYRAPNKLDTQYF

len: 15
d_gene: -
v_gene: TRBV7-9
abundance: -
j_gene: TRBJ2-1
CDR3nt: TGTGCCAGCAGCCCCCGGGACACACTGACCAATGAGCAGTTCTTC
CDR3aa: CASSPRDTLTNEQFF

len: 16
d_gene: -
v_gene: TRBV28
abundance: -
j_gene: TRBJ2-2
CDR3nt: TGTGCCAGCAGCCCCCTCGGCGCGGTTAACACCGGGGAGCTGTTTTTT
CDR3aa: CASSPLGAVNTGELFF

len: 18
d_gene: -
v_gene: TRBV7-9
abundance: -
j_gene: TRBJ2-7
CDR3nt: TGTGCCAGCAGCTTTCCTCTGTCCTTGAGTCCCCCGTACTACGAGCAGTACTTC
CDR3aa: CASSFPLSLSPPYYEQYF

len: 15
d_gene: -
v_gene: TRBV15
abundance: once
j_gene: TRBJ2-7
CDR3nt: TGTGCCACCAGCGCCCGGGACACCCGAACCTACGAGCAGTACTTC
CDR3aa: CATSARDTRTYEQYF

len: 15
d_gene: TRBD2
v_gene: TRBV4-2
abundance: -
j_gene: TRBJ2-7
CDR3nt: TGTGCCAGCAGCCCCACTAGCGTCCCCTCCTACGAGCAGTACTTC
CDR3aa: CASSPTSVPSYEQYF

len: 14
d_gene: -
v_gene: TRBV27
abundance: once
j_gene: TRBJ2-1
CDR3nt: TGTGCCAGCAGTTTAGCGTTCTCCTACAATGAGCAGTTCTTC
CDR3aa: CASSLAFSYNEQFF

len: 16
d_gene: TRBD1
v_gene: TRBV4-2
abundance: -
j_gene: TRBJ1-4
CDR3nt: TGTGCCAGCAGCCAAGTACAGGGGCAGGTTAATGAAAAACTGTTTTTT
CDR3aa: CASSQVQGQVNEKLFF

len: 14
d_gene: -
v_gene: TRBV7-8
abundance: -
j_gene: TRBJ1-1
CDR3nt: TGTGCCAGCAGCTTGGGCAGGGCTGGCACTGAAGCTTTCTTT
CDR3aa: CASSLGRAGTEAFF

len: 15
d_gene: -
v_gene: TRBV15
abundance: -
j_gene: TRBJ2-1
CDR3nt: TGTGCCACCAGCAGGGGGGTGTCCCTCAACAATGAGCAGTTCTTC
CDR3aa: CATSRGVSLNNEQFF

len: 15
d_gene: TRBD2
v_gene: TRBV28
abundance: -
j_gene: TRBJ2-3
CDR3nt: TGTGCCAGCAGTCTACCGCGGGAGTTGACAGATACGCAGTATTTT
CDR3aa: CASSLPRELTDTQYF

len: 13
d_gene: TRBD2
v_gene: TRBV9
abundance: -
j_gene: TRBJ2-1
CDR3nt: TGTGCCAGCAGCGTAGGGACTAGCCATGAGCAGTTCTTC
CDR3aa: CASSVGTSHEQFF

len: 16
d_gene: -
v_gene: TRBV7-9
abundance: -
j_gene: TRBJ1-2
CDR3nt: TGTGCCAGCAGCCCAGCATGGGCAACCCAGAACTATGGCTACACCTTC
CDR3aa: CASSPAWATQNYGYTF

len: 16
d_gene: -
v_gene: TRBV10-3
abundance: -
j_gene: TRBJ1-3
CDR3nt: TGTGCCATCAGTGAGGGGCTGACAGACTCTGGAAACACCATATATTTT
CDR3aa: CAISEGLTDSGNTIYF

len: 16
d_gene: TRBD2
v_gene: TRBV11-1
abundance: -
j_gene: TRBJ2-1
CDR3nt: TGTGCCAGCAGCTTAGTAAGCGGGGACCCCTACAATGAGCAGTTCTTC
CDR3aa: CASSLVSGDPYNEQFF

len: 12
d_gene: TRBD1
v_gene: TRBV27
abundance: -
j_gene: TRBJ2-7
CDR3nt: TGTGCCACTACGACAGGGGCCAACGAGCAGTACTTC
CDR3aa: CATTTGANEQYF

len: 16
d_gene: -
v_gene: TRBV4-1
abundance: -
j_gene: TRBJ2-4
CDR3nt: TGCGCCAGCAGCCAATACCCGTATTCAGCCAAAAACATTCAGTACTTC
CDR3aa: CASSQYPYSAKNIQYF

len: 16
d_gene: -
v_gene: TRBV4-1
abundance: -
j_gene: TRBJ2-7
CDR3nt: TGCGCCAGCAGCCCCCGGCCCGTCCAACCAGCCTACGAGCAGTACTTC
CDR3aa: CASSPRPVQPAYEQYF

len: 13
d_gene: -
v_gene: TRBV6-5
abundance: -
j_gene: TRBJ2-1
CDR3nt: TGTGCCAGCAGTTACTCGACCTACAATGAGCAGTTCTTC
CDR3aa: CASSYSTYNEQFF

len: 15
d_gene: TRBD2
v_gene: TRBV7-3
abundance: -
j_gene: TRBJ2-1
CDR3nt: TGTGCCAGCAGCTTGGGGACTAGCTCCTACAATGAGCAGTTCTTC
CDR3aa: CASSLGTSSYNEQFF

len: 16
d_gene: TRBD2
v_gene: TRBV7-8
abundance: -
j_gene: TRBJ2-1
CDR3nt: TGTGCCAGCAGCCCCAGGGTAGCGGGAGGCTACAATGAGCAGTTCTTC
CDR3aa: CASSPRVAGGYNEQFF

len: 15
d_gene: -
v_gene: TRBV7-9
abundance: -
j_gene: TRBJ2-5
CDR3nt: TGTGCCAGCAGCCCAGAGGAGACTCAGGGCCAGACCCAGTACTTC
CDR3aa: CASSPEETQGQTQYF

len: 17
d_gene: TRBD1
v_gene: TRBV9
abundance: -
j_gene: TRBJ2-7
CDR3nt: TGTGCCAGCAGCGCACCCACAGGGGCCCCCCAGACTGGCGAGCAGTACTTC
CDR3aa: CASSAPTGAPQTGEQYF

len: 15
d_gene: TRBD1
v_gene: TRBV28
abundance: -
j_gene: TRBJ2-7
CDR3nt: TGTGCCAGCAGTTTGGCCGGAGACAGGGGGCGCGAGCAGTACTTC
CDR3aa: CASSLAGDRGREQYF

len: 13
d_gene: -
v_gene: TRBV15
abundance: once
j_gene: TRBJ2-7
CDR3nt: TGTGCCACCAGCAGGGCACAGGGATACGAGCAGTACTTC
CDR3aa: CATSRAQGYEQYF

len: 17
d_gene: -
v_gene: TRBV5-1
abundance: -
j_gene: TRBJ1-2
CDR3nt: TGCGCCAGCAGCTTGGGTACAGGCCTCCCTATTAACTATGGCTACACCTTC
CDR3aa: CASSLGTGLPINYGYTF

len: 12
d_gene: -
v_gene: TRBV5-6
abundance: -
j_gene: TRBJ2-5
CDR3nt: TGTGCCAGCAGCTTCGGCGTGGAGACCCAGTACTTC
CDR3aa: CASSFGVETQYF

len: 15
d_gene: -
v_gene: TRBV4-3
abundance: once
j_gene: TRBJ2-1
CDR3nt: TGCGCCAGCAGCCACGACTCAAGCTCCTACAATGAGCAGTTCTTC
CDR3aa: CASSHDSSSYNEQFF

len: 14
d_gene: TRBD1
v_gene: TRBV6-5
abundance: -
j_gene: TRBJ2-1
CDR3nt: TGTGCCAGCAGTTACTCGAGGACAGGGGATGAGCAGTTCTTC
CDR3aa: CASSYSRTGDEQFF

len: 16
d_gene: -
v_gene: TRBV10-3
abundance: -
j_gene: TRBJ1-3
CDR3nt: TGTGCCATCAGGACCCCATGGGGGGCATCTGGAAACACCATATATTTT
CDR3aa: CAIRTPWGASGNTIYF

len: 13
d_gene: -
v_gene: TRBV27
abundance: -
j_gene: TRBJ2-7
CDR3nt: TGTGCCAGCAGTTTATCCGGGGTTTACGAGCAGTACTTC
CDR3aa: CASSLSGVYEQYF

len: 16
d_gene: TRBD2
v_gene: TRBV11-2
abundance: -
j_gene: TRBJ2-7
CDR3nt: TGTGCCAGCAGCGACAACGATCGGACTAGCCGGGTCGAGCAGTACTTC
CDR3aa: CASSDNDRTSRVEQYF

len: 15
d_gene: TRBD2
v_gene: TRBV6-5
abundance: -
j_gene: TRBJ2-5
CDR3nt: TGTGCCAGCAGTGCGGGACTAGCGGGAGGAGAGACCCAGTACTTC
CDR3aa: CASSAGLAGGETQYF

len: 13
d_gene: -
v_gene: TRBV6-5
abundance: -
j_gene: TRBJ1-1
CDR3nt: TGTGCCAGCAGTACCCCGGGGAGCGCTGAAGCTTTCTTT
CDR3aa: CASSTPGSAEAFF

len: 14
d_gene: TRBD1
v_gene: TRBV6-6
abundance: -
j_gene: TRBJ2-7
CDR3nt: TGTGCCAGCAGTTTTACAGGGGGCGGCTACGAGCAGTACTTC
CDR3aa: CASSFTGGGYEQYF

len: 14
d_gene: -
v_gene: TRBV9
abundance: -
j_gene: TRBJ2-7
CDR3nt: TGTGCCAGCAGCTCAGGGGACCGATCCTACGAGCAGTACTTC
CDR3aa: CASSSGDRSYEQYF

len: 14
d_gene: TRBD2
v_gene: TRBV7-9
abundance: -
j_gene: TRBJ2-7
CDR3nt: TGTGCCAGCAGGTCCCAAGGCGGGGGTTACGAGCAGTACTTC
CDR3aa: CASRSQGGGYEQYF

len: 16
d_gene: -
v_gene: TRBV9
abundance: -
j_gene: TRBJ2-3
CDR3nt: TGTGCCAGCAGCGCTAGGACAGTGGGTCGCACAGATACGCAGTATTTT
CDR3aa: CASSARTVGRTDTQYF

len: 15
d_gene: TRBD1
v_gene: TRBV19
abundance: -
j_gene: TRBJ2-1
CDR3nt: TGTGCCAGTATTAGGGACAGGGAGGGTCTGAATGAGCAGTTCTTC
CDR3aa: CASIRDREGLNEQFF

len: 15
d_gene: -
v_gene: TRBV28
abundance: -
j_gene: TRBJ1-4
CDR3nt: TGTGCCAGCAGTTTATGGGGCGGGGAAGAGGGAAAACTGTTTTTT
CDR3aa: CASSLWGGEEGKLFF

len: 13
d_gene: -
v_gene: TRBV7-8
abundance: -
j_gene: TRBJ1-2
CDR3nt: TGTGCCAGCAGCGAAGGGGGTGGCTATGGCTACACCTTC
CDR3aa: CASSEGGGYGYTF

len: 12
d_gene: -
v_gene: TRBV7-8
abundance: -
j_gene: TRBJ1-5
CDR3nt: TGTGCCAGCAGCTTCAGTTCCCAGCCCCAGCATTTT
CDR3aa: CASSFSSQPQHF

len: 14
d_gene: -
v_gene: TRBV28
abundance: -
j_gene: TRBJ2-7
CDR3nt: TGTGCCAGCAGTTTAGTTCGGAACTCCTACGAGCAGTACTTC
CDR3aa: CASSLVRNSYEQYF

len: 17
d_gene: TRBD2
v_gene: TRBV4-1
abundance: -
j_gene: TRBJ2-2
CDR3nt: TGCGCCAGCAGCCCTCGTCTAGCGGGAGGTCTCACCGGGGAGCTGTTTTTT
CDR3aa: CASSPRLAGGLTGELFF

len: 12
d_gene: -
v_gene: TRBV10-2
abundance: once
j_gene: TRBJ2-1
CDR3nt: TGCGCCAGCAGATCACAAGGCAATGAGCAGTTCTTC
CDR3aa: CASRSQGNEQFF

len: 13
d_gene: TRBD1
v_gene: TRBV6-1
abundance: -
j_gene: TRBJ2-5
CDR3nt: TGTGCCAGCAGGGCAGACAGGGGTGAGACCCAGTACTTC
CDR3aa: CASRADRGETQYF

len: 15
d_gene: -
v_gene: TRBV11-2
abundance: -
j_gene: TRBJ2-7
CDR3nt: TGTGCCAGCAGCTCAAACCCAGGACAAGCCTACGAGCAGTACTTC
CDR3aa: CASSSNPGQAYEQYF

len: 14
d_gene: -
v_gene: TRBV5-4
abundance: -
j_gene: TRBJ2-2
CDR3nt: TGTGCCAGCAGCTTATCGGGGAACACCGGGGAGCTGTTTTTT
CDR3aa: CASSLSGNTGELFF

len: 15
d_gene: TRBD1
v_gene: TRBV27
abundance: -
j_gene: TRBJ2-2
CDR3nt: TGTGCCAGCACCAACCGGGACAGCACAACCGGGGAGCTGTTTTTT
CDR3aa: CASTNRDSTTGELFF